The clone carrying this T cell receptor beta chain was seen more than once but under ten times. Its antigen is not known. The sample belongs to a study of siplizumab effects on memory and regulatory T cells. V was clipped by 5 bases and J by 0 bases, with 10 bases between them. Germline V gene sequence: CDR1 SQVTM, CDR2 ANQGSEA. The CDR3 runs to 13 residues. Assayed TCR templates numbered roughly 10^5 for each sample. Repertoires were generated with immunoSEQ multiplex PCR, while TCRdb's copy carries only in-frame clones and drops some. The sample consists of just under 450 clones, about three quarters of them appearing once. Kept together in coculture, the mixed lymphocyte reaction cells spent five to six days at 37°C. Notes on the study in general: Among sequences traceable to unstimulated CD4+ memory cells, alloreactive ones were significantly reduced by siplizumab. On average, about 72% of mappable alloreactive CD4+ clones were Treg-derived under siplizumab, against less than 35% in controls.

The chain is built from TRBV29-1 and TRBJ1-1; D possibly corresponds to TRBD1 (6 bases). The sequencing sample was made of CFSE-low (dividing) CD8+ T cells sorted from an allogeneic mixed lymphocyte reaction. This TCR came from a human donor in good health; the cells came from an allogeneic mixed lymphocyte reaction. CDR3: CSVHEGVNTEAFF. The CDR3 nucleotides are TGCAGCGTTCATGAGGGGGTGAACACTGAAGCTTTCTTT.